These 23 T cell receptor beta chains share one sample of origin, sequenced in a study of T cell responses to AZD1222 COVID-19 vaccine. Measured with immunoSEQ multiplex PCR; TCRdb has only the in-frame clones, and not every one. The data hold around 200,000 clones, with 85% to 95% observed a single time. The sample consisted of peripheral blood, taken 28 days after the second dose of the MenACWY control vaccine. The receptors stem from an adult who received the MenACWY meningococcal vaccine as a control.

The genes are TRBV4-2 and TRBJ2-2; D tentatively fits TRBD1 or TRBD2 (5 bases each). The CDR3 totals 16 residues. Germline V gives CDR1 LGHNA, CDR2 YNFKEQ. The V end lost 0 bases, the J end lost 4 bases, and 12 bases lay between the germline ends. CDR3 loop: CASSQEGVRFTGELFF. The CDR3 DNA follows: TGTGCCAGCAGCCAAGAGGGGGTGAGGTTCACCGGGGAGCTGTTTTTT.

The CDR3 sequence is CASSPKTGKREKLFF. In nucleotides, the CDR3 is TGTGCCAGCTCACCGAAGACAGGGAAGAGGGAAAAACTGTTTTTT. This chain links TRBV18 with TRBJ1-4; 7 nucleotides match TRBD1. Germline V CDR1 and CDR2: KGHSH, LQKENI. CDR3 length: 15 amino acids. With 3 bases clipped from V and 8 bases from J, the junction kept 9 bases outside the gene matches.

J is TRBJ2-2 and V is TRBV18; tentative D call: TRBD1 (5 bases). Looked up from germline, CDR1 is KGHSH and CDR2 is LQKENI. V was shortened by 3 bases and J by 4 bases, with 9 bases between the two germline ends. CDR3 length: 14 amino acids. In nucleotides, the CDR3 is TGTGCCAGCTCACCGGACATGCTCACCGGGGAGCTGTTTTTT. This codes for CASSPDMLTGELFF. The variable domain in full, completed from reference TRBV18 and TRBJ2-2, reads NAGVMQNPRHLVRRRGQEARLRCSPMKGHSHVYWYRQLPEEGLKFMVYLQKENIIDESGMPKERFSAEFPKEGPSILRIQQVVRGDSAAYFCASSPDMLTGELFFGEGSRLTVL.

This chain joins TRBV18 and TRBJ2-7, with no clear D. V lost 1 base, J lost 0 bases, and 4 bases lay in between. This CDR3 spans 13 amino acids. Germline assignment: CDR1 KGHSH and CDR2 LQKENI. The CDR3, as DNA: TGTGCCAGCTCACCACAGGGCTCCTACGAGCAGTACTTC. This encodes CASSPQGSYEQYF.

The gene calls are TRBV4-1 and TRBJ2-3; D is unresolved. Germline CDR1 MGHRA, CDR2 YSYEKL. This CDR3 spans 11 amino acids. V was pared by 0 bases and J by 9 bases, with 4 bases between. The CDR3 DNA is TGCGCCAGCAGCCAAGACAGGACGCAGTATTTT. This encodes CASSQDRTQYF.

The rearrangement uses TRBV5-1 and TRBJ1-1, with TRBD1 matching 7 bases. From germline, CDR1 is SGHRS and CDR2 YFSETQ. This CDR3 spans 21 amino acids. V lost 2 bases and J lost 1; bases outside the gene matches: 23. CDR3: CASSFAFGRGRETGQNTEAFF. CDR3 nucleotide sequence: TGCGCCAGCAGCTTTGCCTTCGGACGGGGGAGGGAGACAGGGCAGAACACTGAAGCTTTCTTT. Supplemented by reference TRBV5-1 and TRBJ1-1, the full variable domain reads KAGVTQTPRYLIKTRGQQVTLSCSPISGHRSVSWYQQTPGQGLQFLFEYFSETQRNKGNFPGRFSGRQFSNSRSEMNVSTLELGDSALYLCASSFAFGRGRETGQNTEAFFGQGTRLTVV.

This clone was counted between two and nine times. The chain recombines TRBV28 with TRBJ1-1; perhaps TRBD1 as D (5 bases). Germline-derived CDR1 and CDR2 are MDHEN and SYDVKM. This CDR3 spans 15 amino acids. Trimming took off 7 bases at V and 1 base at J, with 16 bases between the two ends. The CDR3 DNA is TGTGCCAGCAACCAGGTAGGGGATGGGAACACTGAAGCTTTCTTT. This codes for CASNQVGDGNTEAFF.

About this clone itself: At one of its ends the junction is not consistent with the germline gene, which may arise from a read error. The rearrangement joins TRBV4-2 to TRBJ2-2; TRBD2 aligns across 12 bases. The germline CDR1 and CDR2 sequences are LGHNA and YNFKEQ. This CDR3 region has 18 residues. The CDR3 reads CATSQDLLAGGTGGELFF. The DNA for the CDR3 is TGTGCCACCAGCCAAGATCTGCTAGCGGGGGGGACTGGCGGGGAGCTGTTTTTT.

This rearrangement joins TRBV25-1 to TRBJ1-5, with unresolved D. V was cut by 6 bases and J by 8 bases, with 11 bases left in between. The CDR3 totals 12 residues. Germline values: CDR1 MGHDK, CDR2 SYGVNS. CDR3 in amino acids: CASRHGGEPQHF. The CDR3 nucleotides are TGTGCCAGCAGACATGGCGGGGAGCCCCAGCATTTT.

V usage is TRBV6-5 and J usage is TRBJ1-2, with TRBD1 identical over 7 bases. J lost 5 bases, V lost 6 bases, and 9 bases had no gene match. This CDR3 spans 14 amino acids. CDR1 is MNHEY, CDR2 SVGAGI, per germline. CDR3 loop: CASRETGTVYGYTF. The DNA of the CDR3 is TGTGCCAGCAGGGAGACCGGGACAGTTTATGGCTACACCTTC.

The chain links TRBV30 to TRBJ1-5, with TRBD1 matching over 8 bases. Per germline, CDR1 GTSNPN and CDR2 SVGIG (reference sequence). The V and J ends lost 1 base and 5 bases, in that order; junction bases with no gene match: 10. The CDR3 has 16 residues. This CDR3 reads CAWSARTGTFDQPQHF. CDR3 nucleotides: TGTGCCTGGAGTGCCCGGACAGGGACCTTCGATCAGCCCCAGCATTTT.

V and J are TRBV7-2 and TRBJ1-5; D is uncertain. CDR1 SGHTA and CDR2 FQGNSA come from the germline V gene. CDR3 size: 12 residues. V lost 3 bases, J lost 5 bases, and 5 bases lay in between. This CDR3 is CASSFGDQPQHF. Written as DNA, the CDR3 is TGTGCCAGCAGCTTTGGGGATCAGCCCCAGCATTTT.

This sequence joins TRBV6-2 or TRBV6-3 and TRBJ1-1; TRBD1 is a possible D gene (6 bases). The CDR3 is made up of 14 amino acids. Germline V gene lookup returns CDR1 MNHEY and CDR2 SVGEGT. V gave up 5 bases and J gave up 4 bases, with 14 bases separating them. CDR3 sequence reads: CASSPHGTPTEAFF. CDR3 sequence (DNA): TGTGCCAGCAGTCCCCACGGGACACCCACTGAAGCTTTCTTT.

There are a few counts of this clone. The chain couples TRBV5-1 to TRBJ2-7, with a tentative D call TRBD1 (5 bases). The V gene's germline CDR1 is SGHRS and CDR2 YFSETQ. Deletions cut 4 bases from V and 0 bases from J, with 20 bases between. The CDR3 extends over 17 amino acids. In nucleotides, the CDR3 is TGCGCCAGCAGCCCGCTAACGGCGACAGCAAGCTCCTACGAGCAGTACTTC. Its translation: CASSPLTATASSYEQYF.

The count of this clone is one. The rearrangement joins TRBV7-8 to TRBJ1-5; D uncertain. Germline CDR1 and CDR2: SGHVS and FQNEAQ. CDR3 length equals 13 residues. V lost 0 bases, J lost 10 bases, and 10 bases lay in between. This CDR3 is CASSLAPYVPQHF. The CDR3 nucleotides read TGTGCCAGCAGCTTAGCGCCATACGTTCCCCAGCATTTT.

CDR3 protein: CASSTPTGRPYEQYF. CDR3 bases: TGTGCCAGCAGCACCCCGACAGGGCGACCCTACGAGCAGTACTTC. This chain links TRBV28 with TRBJ2-7, with 7 bases identical to TRBD1. The CDR3 sequence is 15 residues long. Trimming took 6 bases from V and 2 from J; bases not matched to a gene: 10. Germline V CDR1 and CDR2: MDHEN, SYDVKM.

The V and J genes are TRBV12-5 and TRBJ1-5; D possibly corresponds to TRBD1 (5 bases). This CDR3 has 13 residues. Between the trimmed V and J ends, which lost 1 base and 7 bases, there was a span of 8 bases. Germline CDR1 and CDR2: LGHNT and FRNRAP. As DNA, the CDR3 is TGTGCTAGTGGTTTGGGTGGGGGACAGCCCCAGCATTTT. It codes for CASGLGGGQPQHF.

CDR3 in amino acids: CASSQSRDREGQPQHF. CDR3 coding DNA: TGCGCCAGCAGTCAGTCCCGGGACAGGGAAGGTCAGCCCCAGCATTTT. The rearrangement links TRBV4-3 to TRBJ1-5, with TRBD1 matching 9 bases. CDR3 length: 16 residues. Trimming cost V 6 bases and J 6 bases; bases outside gene matches: 12. CDR1 and CDR2 (germline): LGHNA, YSLEER.

The chain recombines TRBV7-3 with TRBJ2-1; D gene ambiguous. Trimming pared 2 bases from V and 9 bases from J, leaving 17 bases between. The CDR3 length is 15 residues. From germline, CDR1 is SGHTA and CDR2 FQGTGA. CDR3 bases: TGTGCCAGCAGCTTATTACAAGGAGAGGCGCCTGAGCAGTTCTTC. Translation gives CASSLLQGEAPEQFF.

The chain combines TRBV29-1 with TRBJ1-1, with D maybe TRBD1 (6 bases). Germline V gene data show CDR1 as SQVTM and CDR2 as ANQGSEA. Trimming cost V 5 bases and J 0 bases, with 19 bases left between them. The CDR3 runs to 16 residues. CDR3: CSVSNREAVMNTEAFF. The DNA of the CDR3 is TGCAGCGTTTCGAACAGGGAGGCGGTCATGAACACTGAAGCTTTCTTT.

CDR3 residues: CASSSKMNTEAFF. The CDR3 nucleotides read TGTGCCAGCAGCTCGAAGATGAACACTGAAGCTTTCTTT. The V call is TRBV5-5, the J call TRBJ1-1; D unclear. V was trimmed by 3 bases and J by 0 bases, leaving 6 bases between them. This CDR3 has 13 residues. Looked up from germline, CDR1 is SGHKS and CDR2 is YYEKEE (reference sequence).

This sequence joins TRBV4-2 and TRBJ1-2; D perhaps matches TRBD1 (5 bases). The CDR3 consists of 15 residues. Germline CDR1 and CDR2: LGHNA and YNFKEQ. The V end lost 2 bases, the J end lost 3 bases, and 13 bases lay between the germline ends. The CDR3: CASSQPGRGDYGYTF. The CDR3 coding sequence is TGTGCCAGCAGCCAACCGGGCCGGGGGGACTATGGCTACACCTTC.

V gene TRBV5-1 combines with J gene TRBJ1-6, with unresolved D. The CDR3 is 13 amino acids. Germline V lookup: CDR1 SGHRS, CDR2 YFSETQ. Trimming took 4 bases from V and 8 from J, leaving 10 bases between them. DNA of the CDR3: TGCGCCAGCAGCCCCATCGGGGATTCACCCCTCCACTTT. Encoded protein: CASSPIGDSPLHF. The full variable domain, its missing parts supplied by reference TRBV5-1 and TRBJ1-6, is KAGVTQTPRYLIKTRGQQVTLSCSPISGHRSVSWYQQTPGQGLQFLFEYFSETQRNKGNFPGRFSGRQFSNSRSEMNVSTLELGDSALYLCASSPIGDSPLHFGNGTRLTVT.